Below are 2 T cell receptor beta chains sequenced from a single sample in a study of OX40 agonist ivuxolimab in advanced cancers. This table comes from immunoSEQ multiplex PCR, and its TCRdb copy is limited to in-frame clones, with some not included. The sample includes roughly 26,000 clones, 75% to 90% of them seen just once. This specimen was CD4+ or CD8+ T cells sorted from blood, taken in a trial of the OX40 agonist ivuxolimab. These TCRs come from an adult with an advanced solid tumor such as melanoma, head and neck, liver or kidney cancer.

V gene TRBV13 combines with J gene TRBJ2-5; the D call may be TRBD1 or TRBD2 (5 bases each). V lost 1 base and J 4 bases, leaving 7 bases between the germline ends. This CDR3 comprises 13 residues. Germline-derived CDR1 and CDR2 are PRHDT and FYEKMQ (reference sequence). The CDR3 DNA follows: TGTGCCAGCAGCTTAGAAGGGACAGAGACCCAGTACTTC. Translated: CASSLEGTETQYF.

CDR3 residues: CASSFAGSSGETQYF. The CDR3 DNA follows: TGCGCCAGCAGCTTTGCGGGTTCCTCGGGAGAGACCCAGTACTTC. The chain links TRBV5-1 to TRBJ2-5, with a possible D match to TRBD2 (5 bases). The CDR3 is 15 residues long. Germline V gene sequence: CDR1 SGHRS, CDR2 YFSETQ. The V end was cut by 2 bases, the J end by 4 bases, with 15 bases between.